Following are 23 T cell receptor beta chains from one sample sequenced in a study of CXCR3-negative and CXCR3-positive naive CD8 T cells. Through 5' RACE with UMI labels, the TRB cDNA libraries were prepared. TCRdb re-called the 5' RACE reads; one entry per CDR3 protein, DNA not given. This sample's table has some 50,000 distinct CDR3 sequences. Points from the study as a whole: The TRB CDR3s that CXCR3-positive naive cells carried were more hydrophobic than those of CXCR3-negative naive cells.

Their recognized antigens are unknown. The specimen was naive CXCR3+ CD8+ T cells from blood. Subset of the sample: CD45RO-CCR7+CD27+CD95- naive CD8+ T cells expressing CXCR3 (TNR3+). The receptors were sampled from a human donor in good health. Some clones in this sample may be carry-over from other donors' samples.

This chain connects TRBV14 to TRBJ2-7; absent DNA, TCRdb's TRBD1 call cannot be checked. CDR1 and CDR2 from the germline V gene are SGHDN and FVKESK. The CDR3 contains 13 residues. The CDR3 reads CASSPGQGYEQYF.

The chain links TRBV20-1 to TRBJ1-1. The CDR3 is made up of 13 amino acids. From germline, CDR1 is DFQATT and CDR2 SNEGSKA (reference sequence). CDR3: CSARPLVNTEAFF.

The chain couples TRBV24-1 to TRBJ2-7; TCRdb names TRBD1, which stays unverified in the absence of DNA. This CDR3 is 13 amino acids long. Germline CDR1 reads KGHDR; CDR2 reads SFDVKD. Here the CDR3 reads CATSRAGAYEQYF.

CDR3 in amino acids: CASSYYPHSGGVPEAFF. The J gene is TRBJ1-1, the V gene TRBV11-2; the D gene TCRdb calls, TRBD1, cannot be checked with no DNA. This CDR3 is 17 amino acids long. Germline V gene lookup returns CDR1 SGHAT and CDR2 FQNNGV.

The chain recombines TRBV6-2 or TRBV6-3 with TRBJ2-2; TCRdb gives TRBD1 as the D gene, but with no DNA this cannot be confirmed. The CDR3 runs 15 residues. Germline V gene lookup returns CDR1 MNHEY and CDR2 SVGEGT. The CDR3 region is CASSSPLAFGGELFF.

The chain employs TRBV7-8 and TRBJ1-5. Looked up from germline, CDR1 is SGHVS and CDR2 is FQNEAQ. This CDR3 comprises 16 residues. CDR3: CASSSGPKGYDQPQHF.

CDR3 sequence: CASSQDLEAGYNEQFF. This chain connects TRBV3-1 to TRBJ2-1; as DNA is missing, the TRBD2 call by TCRdb cannot be tested. The germline V gene has CDR1 LGHDT and CDR2 YNNKEL (reference sequence). The CDR3 runs to 16 residues.

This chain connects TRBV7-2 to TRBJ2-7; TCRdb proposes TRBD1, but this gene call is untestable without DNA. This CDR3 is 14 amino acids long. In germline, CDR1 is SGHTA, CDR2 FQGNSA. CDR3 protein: CASSSGQGVTEQYF. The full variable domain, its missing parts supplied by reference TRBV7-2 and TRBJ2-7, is GAGVSQSPSNKVTEKGKDVELRCDPISGHTALYWYRQSLGQGLEFLIYFQGNSAPDKSGLPSDRFSAERTGGSVSTLTIQRTQQEDSAVYLCASSSGQGVTEQYFGPGTRLTVT.

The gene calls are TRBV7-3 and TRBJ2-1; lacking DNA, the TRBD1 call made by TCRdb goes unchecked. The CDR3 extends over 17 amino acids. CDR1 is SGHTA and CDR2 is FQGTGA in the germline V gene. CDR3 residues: CASSPPGIAGEYNEQFF.

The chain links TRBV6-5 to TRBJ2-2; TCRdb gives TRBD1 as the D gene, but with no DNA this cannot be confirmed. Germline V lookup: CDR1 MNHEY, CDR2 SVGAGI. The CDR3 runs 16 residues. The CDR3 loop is CASSYGGGPRTGELFF.

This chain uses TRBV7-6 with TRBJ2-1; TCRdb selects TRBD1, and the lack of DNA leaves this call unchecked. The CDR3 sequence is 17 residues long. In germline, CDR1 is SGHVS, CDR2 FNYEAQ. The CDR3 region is CASSLDPLGRTLNEQFF.

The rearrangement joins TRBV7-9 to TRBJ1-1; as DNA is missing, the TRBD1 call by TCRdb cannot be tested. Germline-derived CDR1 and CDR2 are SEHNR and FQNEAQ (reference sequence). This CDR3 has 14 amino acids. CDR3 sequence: CASSLSQGYTEAFF.

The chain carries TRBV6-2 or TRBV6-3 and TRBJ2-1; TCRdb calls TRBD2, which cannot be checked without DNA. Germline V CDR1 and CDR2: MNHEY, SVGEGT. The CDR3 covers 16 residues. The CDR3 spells CASSVSGGPSYNEQFF.

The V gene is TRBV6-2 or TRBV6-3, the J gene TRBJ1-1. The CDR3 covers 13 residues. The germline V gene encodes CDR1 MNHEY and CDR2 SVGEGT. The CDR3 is CASRLFGHLEAFF.

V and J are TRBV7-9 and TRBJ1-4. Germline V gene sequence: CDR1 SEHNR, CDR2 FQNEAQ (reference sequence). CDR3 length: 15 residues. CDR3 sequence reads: CASSLPRGFNEKLFF.

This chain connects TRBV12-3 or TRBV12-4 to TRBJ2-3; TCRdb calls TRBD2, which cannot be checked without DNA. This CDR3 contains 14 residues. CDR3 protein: CASSFASGTDTQYF.

CDR3 region: CASSQEDRGTEAFF. The V gene is TRBV4-3, the J gene TRBJ1-1; the D gene TCRdb calls, TRBD1, cannot be checked with no DNA. The germline V gene has CDR1 LGHNA and CDR2 YSLEER. This CDR3 is 14 amino acids long.

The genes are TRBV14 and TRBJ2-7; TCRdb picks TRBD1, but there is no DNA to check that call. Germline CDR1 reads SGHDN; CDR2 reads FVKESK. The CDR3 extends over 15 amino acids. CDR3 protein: CASSQNPPAVSEQYF.

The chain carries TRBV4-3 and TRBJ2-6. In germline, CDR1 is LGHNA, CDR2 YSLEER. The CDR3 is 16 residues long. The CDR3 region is CASSQDLRSGANVLTF.

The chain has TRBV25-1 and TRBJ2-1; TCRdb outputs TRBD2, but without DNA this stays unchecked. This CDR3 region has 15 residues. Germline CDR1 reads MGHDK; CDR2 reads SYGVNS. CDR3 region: CASSDPSGDYNEQFF.

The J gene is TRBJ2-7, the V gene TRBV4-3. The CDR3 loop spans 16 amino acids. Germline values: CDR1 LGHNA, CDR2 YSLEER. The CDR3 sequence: CASSQDLGGSSYEQYF.

Here the CDR3 reads CASSTLSYNEQFF. The J gene is TRBJ2-1, the V gene TRBV11-2. Germline V CDR1 and CDR2: SGHAT, FQNNGV. The CDR3 is 13 residues long.

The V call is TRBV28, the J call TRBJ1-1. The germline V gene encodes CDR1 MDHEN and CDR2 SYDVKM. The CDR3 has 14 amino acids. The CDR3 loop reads CASSLGDFLNEAFF.